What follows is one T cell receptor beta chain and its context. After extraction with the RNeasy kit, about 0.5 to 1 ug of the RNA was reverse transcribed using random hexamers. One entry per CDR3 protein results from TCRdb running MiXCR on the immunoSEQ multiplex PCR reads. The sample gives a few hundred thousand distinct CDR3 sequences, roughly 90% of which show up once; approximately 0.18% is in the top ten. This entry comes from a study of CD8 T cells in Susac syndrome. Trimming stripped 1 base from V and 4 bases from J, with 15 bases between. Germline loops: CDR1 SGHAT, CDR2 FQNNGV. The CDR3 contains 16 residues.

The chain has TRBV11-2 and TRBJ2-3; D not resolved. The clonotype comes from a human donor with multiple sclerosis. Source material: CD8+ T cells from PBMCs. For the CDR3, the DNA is TGTGCCAGCAGCTTAGTAGGATCCCTCCCTCCAGATACGCAGTATTTT. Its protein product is CASSLVGSLPPDTQYF.